What follows describes a single TCR beta chain. The sample holds other DNA sequences that translate to the same CDR3. This record belongs to a study of beta chain features in type 1 diabetes. Isolated RNA was reverse transcribed in full, so expressed TCRB transcripts were sequenced. TCRdb keeps only in-frame clones here, not all; method: immunoSEQ multiplex PCR. The sample includes 130,000 to 150,000 clones, under 60% seen only once; the top ten take 0.4% to 0.5%. Germline V gene sequence: CDR1 KGHSH, CDR2 LQKENI. The trim removed 3 bases at V and 7 bases at J, leaving 6 bases unmatched. The length of the CDR3 is 14 residues.

Material for sequencing was Tregs from blood. This clonotype originated in a man between 18 and 29 years old in good health. The chain uses TRBV18 and TRBJ1-2; 9 bases line up with TRBD1. CDR3 DNA: TGTGCCAGCTCACCCCCGGGACAGGGACGTGGCTACACCTTC. It codes for CASSPPGQGRGYTF.